This passage covers 23 T cell receptor beta chains from one sample sequenced in a study of blood T cell repertoires in COVID-19. Measured with immunoSEQ multiplex PCR; TCRdb has only the in-frame clones, and not every one. The data contain around 260,000 clones, approximately 90% of them singletons. The sequencing sample was made of peripheral blood. The receptors come from a man younger than 40 with acute or convalescent COVID-19.

The CDR3 sequence is CASSLTRDSNTEAFF. The CDR3 region has the DNA TGTGCCAGCAGCTTAACGCGGGACAGTAACACTGAAGCTTTCTTT. V usage is TRBV7-3 and J usage is TRBJ1-1, with 7 bases matching TRBD1. Unmatched junction bases numbered 3, after V lost 0 bases and J lost 2 bases. The CDR3 loop spans 15 amino acids. Germline lookup yields CDR1 SGHTA and CDR2 FQGTGA.

The rearrangement joins TRBV6-5 to TRBJ1-5; the D is unclear. Germline assignment: CDR1 MNHEY and CDR2 SVGAGI. V lost 5 bases and J lost 5, with 7 bases in between. The CDR3 totals 12 residues. CDR3 amino acids: CASSNRDQPQHF. CDR3 DNA sequence: TGTGCCAGCAGTAACCGGGATCAGCCCCAGCATTTT.

This chain joins TRBV5-5 and TRBJ1-2, with 7 bases matching TRBD1. This CDR3 spans 12 amino acids. The trim removed 0 bases at V and 8 bases at J, leaving 1 base unmatched. From germline, CDR1 is SGHKS and CDR2 YYEKEE (reference sequence). CDR3 protein: CASSLETGGYTF. CDR3 nucleotides: TGTGCCAGCAGCTTGGAGACAGGGGGCTACACCTTC.

The rearrangement uses TRBV27 and TRBJ1-3; maybe TRBD1 (5 bases). This CDR3 contains 14 residues. Looked up from germline, CDR1 is MNHEY and CDR2 is SMNVEV (reference sequence). With 6 bases removed from V and 2 bases from J, the gap between germline ends came to 11 bases. The CDR3 is CASSRATAGNTIYF. The CDR3 DNA reads as TGTGCCAGCAGCCGGGCGACAGCTGGAAACACCATATATTTT.

The chain carries TRBV7-9 and TRBJ1-1, with D uncertain. The germline V gene encodes CDR1 SEHNR and CDR2 FQNEAQ (reference sequence). With 4 bases removed from V and 4 bases from J, the gap between germline ends came to 10 bases. The CDR3 is 13 residues long. CDR3 protein: CASSSPRATEAFF. The CDR3 region has the DNA TGTGCCAGCAGCTCCCCCCGAGCCACTGAAGCTTTCTTT.

This clone was recorded a few times. The chain has TRBV10-3 and TRBJ2-3; TRBD1 aligns across 7 bases. From germline, CDR1 is ENHRY and CDR2 SYGVKD. Germline trimming cut 4 bases from V and 1 base from J; bases unmatched to any gene: 14. The CDR3 totals 18 residues. DNA for the CDR3: TGTGCCATCAGTGTCTCACCGGGACAGCTGAAGGGCACAGATACGCAGTATTTT. This sequence encodes CAISVSPGQLKGTDTQYF.

This sequence joins TRBV3-1 (or the pseudogene TRBV3-2) and TRBJ1-4; D is unclear. The germline V and J ends were trimmed by 4 bases and 12 bases, with 12 bases remaining between them. In germline, CDR1 is LGHDT, CDR2 YNNKEL (reference sequence). The CDR3 is made up of 12 amino acids. CDR3 coding DNA: TGTGCCAGCAGCCGAATCTCTCGCGAACTGTTTTTT. It codes for CASSRISRELFF.

The chain joins TRBV10-2 to TRBJ2-5, with a tentative D call TRBD2 (6 bases). V gave up 0 bases and J gave up 4 bases, with 15 bases separating them. Germline-derived CDR1 and CDR2 are WSHSY and SAAADI. The CDR3 totals 16 residues. CDR3 in DNA: TGCGCCAGCAGTGAGTCTCGGCGGGGTCCCCCAGAGACCCAGTACTTC. It encodes CASSESRRGPPETQYF.

The chain is built from TRBV13 and TRBJ1-2, with D perhaps TRBD1 (6 bases). The CDR3 has 15 residues. Looked up from germline, CDR1 is PRHDT and CDR2 is FYEKMQ (reference sequence). V dropped 0 bases and J dropped 4 bases, with 12 bases sitting between them. In DNA, the CDR3 is TGTGCCAGCAGCTTAGGATTGGACAGCTTCTATGGCTACACCTTC. It codes for CASSLGLDSFYGYTF.

The rearrangement uses TRBV7-2 and TRBJ2-1, with 8 bases identical to TRBD2. J was trimmed by 7 bases and V by 6 bases; bases with no gene match: 14. The germline V gene encodes CDR1 SGHTA and CDR2 FQGNSA. The CDR3 length is 16 residues. The CDR3 loop reads CASRPELAGIPNEQFF. The CDR3 coding sequence is TGTGCCAGCAGGCCTGAGCTAGCGGGTATACCTAATGAGCAGTTCTTC. The full variable domain, completed using reference TRBV7-2 and TRBJ2-1, is GAGVSQSPSNKVTEKGKDVELRCDPISGHTALYWYRQSLGQGLEFLIYFQGNSAPDKSGLPSDRFSAERTGGSVSTLTIQRTQQEDSAVYLCASRPELAGIPNEQFFGPGTRLTVL.

The chain carries TRBV10-1 and TRBJ1-6; no reliable D call. V was cut by 0 bases and J by 10 bases, with 7 bases left in between. The CDR3 length is 13 residues. The germline gives CDR1 WNHNN, CDR2 SYGVQD (reference sequence). CDR3: CASSESRGSPLHF. Written as DNA, the CDR3 is TGCGCCAGCAGTGAGTCACGGGGATCACCCCTCCACTTT.

The CDR3 region is CASSGDRGNQPQHF. The CDR3 nucleotides read TGTGCCAGCAGTGGGGACAGAGGCAATCAGCCCCAGCATTTT. The chain uses TRBV2 and TRBJ1-5, with 7 bases that match TRBD1. This CDR3 comprises 14 residues. Germline CDR1 reads SNHLY; CDR2 reads FYNNEI. With V trimmed by 4 bases and J by 2 bases, 2 bases remained unmatched. Drawing the rest from reference TRBV2 and TRBJ1-5, the complete variable domain is EPEVTQTPSHQVTQMGQEVILRCVPISNHLYFYWYRQILGQKVEFLVSFYNNEISEKSEIFDDQFSVERPDGSNFTLKIRSTKLEDSAMYFCASSGDRGNQPQHFGDGTRLSIL.

The chain employs TRBV19 and TRBJ1-1, with D hard to call. This CDR3 is built from 14 residues. Germline values: CDR1 LNHDA, CDR2 SQIVND (reference sequence). V lost 1 base, J lost 0 bases, and 6 bases lay in between. The CDR3 loop reads CASSIVTVNTEAFF. In DNA, the CDR3 is TGTGCCAGTAGTATAGTCACAGTGAACACTGAAGCTTTCTTT.

The chain employs TRBV5-4 and TRBJ1-6; D gene uncertain. Germline loops: CDR1 SGHNT, CDR2 YYREEE (reference sequence). This CDR3 comprises 16 residues. V was trimmed by 0 bases and J by 0 bases, leaving 7 bases between them. This CDR3 reads CASSLDTGSYNSPLHF. The CDR3 nucleotides read TGTGCCAGCAGCTTGGATACGGGCTCCTATAATTCACCCCTCCACTTT.

The CDR3 region is CATRGTSGSQQYF. The DNA of the CDR3 is TGTGCCACCCGAGGGACTAGCGGGAGCCAGCAGTACTTC. The V and J genes are TRBV24-1 and TRBJ2-7; 14 positions match TRBD2. This CDR3 is 13 amino acids long. The V gene end was trimmed by 9 bases and the J gene end by 8 bases; junction bases not matched to a gene: 5. Germline CDR1 and CDR2: KGHDR and SFDVKD.

To note about this clone: Distinct nucleotide sequences in the sample also encode this CDR3. The chain carries TRBV5-1 and TRBJ2-3; unclear D gene. Deletions cut 2 bases from V and 0 bases from J, with 7 bases between. The CDR3 totals 14 residues. Germline values: CDR1 SGHRS, CDR2 YFSETQ. This CDR3 reads CASSLTISTDTQYF. CDR3 DNA: TGCGCCAGCAGCTTAACTATTAGCACAGATACGCAGTATTTT.

In regard to this clone: The junction departs from the called germline gene at one end, perhaps through a read error. The chain links TRBV24-1 to TRBJ1-1; tentatively, D is TRBD1 (6 bases). Germline-derived CDR1 and CDR2 are KGHDR and SFDVKD. This CDR3 is 12 amino acids long. As DNA, the CDR3 is TGTGCCACCAGTGATTCGGACAGCCGGCTTAACTTT. Protein product: CATSDSDSRLNF.

The chain employs TRBV19 and TRBJ1-6, with D unclear. In germline, CDR1 is LNHDA, CDR2 SQIVND (reference sequence). This CDR3 contains 16 residues. The V and J ends lost 1 base and 10 bases respectively, with 17 bases between them. The CDR3 loop is CASSIALGGLESPLHF. The CDR3, as DNA: TGTGCCAGTAGTATAGCCCTCGGAGGGTTGGAATCACCCCTCCACTTT.

The V gene is TRBV10-3, the J gene TRBJ1-2; a weak D match, TRBD1 (5 bases). CDR3 length: 11 residues. V gave up 0 bases and J gave up 10 bases, with 6 bases separating them. Per the germline V gene, CDR1 is ENHRY and CDR2 is SYGVKD. CDR3 coding DNA: TGTGCCATCAGTGAGTCGACAGACTACACCTTC. Protein: CAISESTDYTF.

The V and J genes are TRBV28 and TRBJ1-2; D not certain. The germline gives CDR1 MDHEN, CDR2 SYDVKM. V was pared by 8 bases and J by 7 bases, with 17 bases between. The CDR3 extends over 13 amino acids. The CDR3 here is CASGPPPGGGYTF. Written as DNA, the CDR3 is TGTGCCAGCGGCCCACCCCCGGGAGGTGGCTACACCTTC.

This clone was counted a few times. CDR3 loop: CASSFTGAGNSPLHF. The CDR3 DNA sequence: TGTGCCAGCAGCTTTACAGGGGCAGGTAATTCACCCCTCCACTTT. This chain connects TRBV11-2 to TRBJ1-6, with 7 bases fitting TRBD1. Germline V gene data show CDR1 as SGHAT and CDR2 as FQNNGV. The CDR3 has 15 amino acids. With V trimmed by 3 bases and J by 6 bases, 5 bases remained unmatched.

The rearrangement uses TRBV7-9 and TRBJ1-1; a possible D gene is TRBD1 (5 bases). Germline V gene lookup returns CDR1 SEHNR and CDR2 FQNEAQ (reference sequence). This CDR3 spans 13 amino acids. Trimming cost V 4 bases and J 4 bases, with 10 bases left between them. CDR3: CASSSTVSTEAFF. DNA for the CDR3: TGTGCCAGCAGCTCGACAGTCTCCACTGAAGCTTTCTTT.

The V gene is TRBV5-1, the J gene TRBJ2-1; D is ambiguous. Germline loops: CDR1 SGHRS, CDR2 YFSETQ. V was shortened by 1 base and J by 4 bases, with 6 bases between the two germline ends. The CDR3 contains 13 residues. This CDR3 is CASSLRTYNEQFF. CDR3 coding DNA: TGCGCCAGCAGCTTGCGCACTTACAATGAGCAGTTCTTC.